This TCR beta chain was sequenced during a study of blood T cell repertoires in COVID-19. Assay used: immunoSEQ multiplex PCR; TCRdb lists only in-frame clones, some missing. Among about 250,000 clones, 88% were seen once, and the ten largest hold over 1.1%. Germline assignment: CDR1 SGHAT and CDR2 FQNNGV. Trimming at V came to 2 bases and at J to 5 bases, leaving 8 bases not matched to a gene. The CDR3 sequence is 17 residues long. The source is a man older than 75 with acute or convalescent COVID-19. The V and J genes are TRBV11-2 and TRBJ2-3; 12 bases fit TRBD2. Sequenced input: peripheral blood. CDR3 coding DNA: TGTGCCAGCAGCTTAATAGGACTAGCGGGATTCGGAGATACGCAGTATTTT. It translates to CASSLIGLAGFGDTQYF.